This T cell receptor beta chain was captured in a study of cytomegalovirus exposure and HLA in healthy donors. Healthy donors of bone marrow made up the group. At sampling all donors were nominally healthy, likely with unrecorded immune exposures. This clone is a singleton in its sample. Its antigen is currently unknown. General study findings and limits: Later on, an analysis found that several of the most significant clusters appeared to be linked to common viral pathogens, which included parvovirus B19.

Vbeta (60) and Jbeta (13) primers were used in the PCR. Profiling relied on immunoSEQ multiplex PCR, and the TCRdb table lists in-frame clones only, not all of them. The data contain around 130,000 clones, about 80% of them singletons. This TCR derives from a boy aged 2 to 9 in good health and CMV-seronegative. Sequencing was performed on PBMCs.

CDR3 DNA: TGTGCCAGCAGCCCCGAATGGACAGGTGGAGCTTTCTTT. Amino acids: CASSPEWTGGAFF. J is TRBJ1-1 and V is TRBV5-8, with 7 positions matching TRBD1. V gave up 4 bases and J gave up 10 bases; unmatched junction bases: 10. This CDR3 contains 13 residues. Germline V gene lookup returns CDR1 SGHTS and CDR2 YDEGEE.